Described below is a single T cell receptor (beta chain) sequence and its context. Its specificity is not known. These data belong to a study of T cell repertoires in cytomegalovirus infection. In the study overall: Well-studied HLA-B-restricted CMV epitopes were used in the study alongside recently identified HLA-C-restricted ones. Both a matching HLA type and CMV infection were indicated by public TCR beta signatures.

The study's findings and limits: Dominant in the ex vivo response were TCR beta clonotypes restricted by HLA-C and specific for CMV. Carriers of CMV and the relevant HLA type were discriminated by public TCR beta frequency.

MiXCR was run by TCRdb on the reads, yielding one entry per CDR3 protein. The data hold under 850,000 distinct CDR3 sequences, with 33% observed a single time. This CDR3 has 15 amino acids. Trimming removed 5 bases from V and 2 bases from J; junction bases left unmatched: 7. Germline CDR1 MNHEY, CDR2 SVGAGI. J is TRBJ2-3 and V is TRBV6-5, with 7 bases that match TRBD2. The receptor was derived from a human donor in good health (CMV status not recorded). Some clones in this sample may be carry-over from other donors' samples. Sequenced here: cultured PBMCs, sampled from culture after CMV antigen stimulation. Here the CDR3 reads CASSREGLDTDTQYF. CDR3 DNA: TGTGCCAGCAGTAGGGAGGGACTTGACACAGATACGCAGTATTTT.